The clone carrying this T cell receptor beta chain was observed at least ten times. The antigen is not known. The data are from a study of response to subunit inactivated influenza vaccine. Germline values: CDR1 SGHTA, CDR2 FQGNSA. Trimming shortened V by 2 bases and J by 7 bases, and 9 bases separated the two germline ends. This CDR3 has 14 amino acids. General study findings and limits: New T cells are recruited in small numbers by each seasonal influenza vaccination, according to the authors' suggestion.

Using its own MiXCR run on the RT-PCR reads, TCRdb lists one record per CDR3 protein. The data hold 500,000 or so distinct CDR3 sequences, with 16% observed a single time. The source is a man aged 45-69 years who received an inactivated influenza vaccine. Material: CD4+ T cells sorted from PBMCs, obtained around 25 months after vaccination. The rearrangement uses TRBV7-2 and TRBJ1-6; D remains ambiguous. The CDR3 DNA follows: TGTGCCAGCAGCTTAAAGGGAGGGAATTCACCCCTCCACTTT. This sequence encodes CASSLKGGNSPLHF. Full variable domain (missing parts from reference TRBV7-2 and TRBJ1-6): GAGVSQSPSNKVTEKGKDVELRCDPISGHTALYWYRQSLGQGLEFLIYFQGNSAPDKSGLPSDRFSAERTGGSVSTLTIQRTQQEDSAVYLCASSLKGGNSPLHFGNGTRLTVT.